This entry features one T cell receptor (beta chain) sequence. Its cognate antigen is unknown. The data are from a study of tumor and adjacent non-tumor tissue in lung cancer. Study overall: Millions of productive TCRbeta reads were obtained per sample on average.

This sample's RNA came from whole unsorted tissue. This non-tumor lung sample came from over 3 cm beyond the tumor edge. Chemotherapy-naive patients with new lung cancer underwent thoracic surgery in China, August–November 2014. This CDR3 has 14 amino acids. Germline loops: CDR1 MNHEY, CDR2 SVGAGI. Trimming cost V 10 bases and J 6 bases, with 22 bases left between them. The study, taken as a whole, reports: Tumor tissue had significantly higher TCR diversity than normal lung.

The library came from three nested PCR rounds adapted from ARM-PCR protocols. One entry per CDR3 protein, called by TCRdb with MiXCR from the multiplex PCR reads. The sample has over 40,000 distinct CDR3 sequences; 70% to 80% are singletons. The receptor's source is a woman aged 55-75 years with non-small cell lung cancer. The sample consisted of distant non-tumor lung tissue. The chain has TRBV6-5 and TRBJ2-7; D is uncertain. CDR3 nucleotides: TGTGCCATTAGTTACAATACGGGCAGGCCCGAGCAGTACTTC. Protein product: CAISYNTGRPEQYF.